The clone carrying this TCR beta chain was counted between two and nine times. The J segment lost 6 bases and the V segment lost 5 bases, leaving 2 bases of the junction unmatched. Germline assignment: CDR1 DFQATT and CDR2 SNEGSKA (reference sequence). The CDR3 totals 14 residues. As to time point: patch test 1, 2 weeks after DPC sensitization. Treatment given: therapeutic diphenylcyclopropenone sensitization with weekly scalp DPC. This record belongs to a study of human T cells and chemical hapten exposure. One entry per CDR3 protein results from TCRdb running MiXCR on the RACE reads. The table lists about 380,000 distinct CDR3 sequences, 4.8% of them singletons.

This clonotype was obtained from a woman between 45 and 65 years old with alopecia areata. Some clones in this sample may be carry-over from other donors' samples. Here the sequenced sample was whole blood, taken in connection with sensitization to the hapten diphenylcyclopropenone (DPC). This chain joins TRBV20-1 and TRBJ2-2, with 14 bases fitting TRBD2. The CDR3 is CSARGLAGAGELFF. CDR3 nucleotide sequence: TGCAGTGCTCGGGGACTAGCGGGAGCCGGGGAGCTGTTTTTT.